This entry lists 10 T cell receptor beta chains sequenced from one sample in a study of OX40 agonist ivuxolimab in advanced cancers. Clones were sequenced by immunoSEQ multiplex PCR, and TCRdb holds only the in-frame ones, with some missing. Seen here are about 35,000 clones, roughly 84% observed once, and the top ten hold over 1.5%. The sample here was CD4+ or CD8+ T cells sorted from blood, taken in a trial of the OX40 agonist ivuxolimab. These receptors were collected from an adult with an advanced solid tumor such as melanoma, head and neck, liver or kidney cancer.

The chain couples TRBV29-1 to TRBJ1-1; TRBD1 matches 7 bases. The ends lost 4 bases at V and 2 bases at J; junction bases unmatched: 13. The CDR3 length is 16 residues. Germline values: CDR1 SQVTM, CDR2 ANQGSEA. In DNA form, the CDR3 reads TGCAGCGTTGTGATCCGAGGGGGCCGAATTAACACTGAAGCTTTCTTT. Translated, it gives CSVVIRGGRINTEAFF.

V gene TRBV19 combines with J gene TRBJ2-7, with D unclear. Germline V CDR1 and CDR2: LNHDA, SQIVND (reference sequence). The V end was cut by 4 bases, the J end by 6 bases, with 13 bases between. This CDR3 has 13 amino acids. CDR3 amino acids: CASSNSRFGEQYF. CDR3 DNA: TGTGCCAGTAGTAACTCTAGGTTTGGCGAGCAGTACTTC.

The V gene is TRBV15, the J gene TRBJ1-2, with D possibly being TRBD1 (6 bases). V lost 5 bases, J lost 6 bases, and 19 bases lay in between. This CDR3 spans 15 amino acids. CDR1 LNHNV and CDR2 YYDKDF come from the germline V gene (reference sequence). CDR3 sequence (DNA): TGTGCCACCAGCGGAAGGGACGGGGGCCCGAATGGCTACACCTTC. It is translated as CATSGRDGGPNGYTF.

The chain is built from TRBV5-1 and TRBJ2-2, with D possibly being TRBD2 (6 bases). V was trimmed by 4 bases and J by 3 bases, leaving 13 bases between them. This CDR3 has 15 amino acids. Germline loops: CDR1 SGHRS, CDR2 YFSETQ. CDR3 sequence: CASSPGGSYTGELFF. The CDR3, as DNA: TGCGCCAGCAGCCCCGGAGGGTCGTACACCGGGGAGCTGTTTTTT. Full variable domain (rest looked up from reference TRBV5-1 and TRBJ2-2): KAGVTQTPRYLIKTRGQQVTLSCSPISGHRSVSWYQQTPGQGLQFLFEYFSETQRNKGNFPGRFSGRQFSNSRSEMNVSTLELGDSALYLCASSPGGSYTGELFFGEGSRLTVL.

DNA of the CDR3: TGCGCCAGCAGCACAAACAGGGGGCTGTTTAACACTGAAGCTTTCTTT. It encodes CASSTNRGLFNTEAFF. The chain uses TRBV5-1 and TRBJ1-1; 9 nucleotides line up with TRBD1. V lost 4 bases, J lost 2 bases, and 9 bases stayed unmatched. Germline V gives CDR1 SGHRS, CDR2 YFSETQ. There are 16 residues in the CDR3.

This clone is labeled medium-sized. V gene TRBV2 combines with J gene TRBJ1-5; 7 bases align to TRBD1. Trimming cost V 6 bases and J 2 bases; bases outside gene matches: 4. CDR3 length: 14 amino acids. The V gene's germline CDR1 is SNHLY and CDR2 FYNNEI. Written as DNA, the CDR3 is TGTGCCAGCAGGACAGGGTACGGCAATCAGCCCCAGCATTTT. Residues: CASRTGYGNQPQHF.

This chain connects TRBV14 to TRBJ2-3, with a possible D match to TRBD2 (6 bases). CDR1 is SGHDN and CDR2 is FVKESK in the germline V gene. The CDR3 has 14 amino acids. Trimming pared 3 bases from V and 3 bases from J, leaving 10 bases between. DNA for the CDR3: TGTGCCAGCAGCCACGGACTATATACAGATACGCAGTATTTT. The encoded protein is CASSHGLYTDTQYF.

CDR3: CASSLASPRQSSSYNEQFF. The DNA for the CDR3 is TGTGCCAGCAGCTTAGCCTCCCCGCGGCAGTCGAGCTCCTACAATGAGCAGTTCTTC. This sequence joins TRBV7-6 and TRBJ2-1; D uncertain. The CDR3 length is 19 residues. Germline CDR1 SGHVS, CDR2 FNYEAQ. V was trimmed by 0 bases and J by 0 bases, leaving 18 bases between them.

The chain combines TRBV4-2 with TRBJ2-5; 8 nucleotides align to TRBD1. This CDR3 is built from 17 residues. Germline CDR1 and CDR2: LGHNA and YNFKEQ. V lost 2 bases to trimming and J lost 3 bases; unmatched junction nucleotides: 11. The CDR3 is CASSQRNRPGQEETQYF. The CDR3 DNA is TGTGCCAGCAGCCAACGAAACAGACCGGGACAGGAAGAGACCCAGTACTTC.

Here the CDR3 reads CASSLDRINNQPQHF. The DNA of the CDR3 is TGTGCCAGCAGCTTGGACAGGATCAACAATCAGCCCCAGCATTTT. The J gene is TRBJ1-5, the V gene TRBV5-5; D perhaps matches TRBD1 (5 bases). The CDR3 consists of 15 residues. Per germline, CDR1 SGHKS and CDR2 YYEKEE (reference sequence). The germline V and J ends were trimmed by 0 bases and 3 bases, with 10 bases remaining between them.